A selection of T cell receptor beta chains follows, all from one sample in a study of cytomegalovirus exposure and HLA in healthy donors. Sequenced by immunoSEQ multiplex PCR; TCRdb stores in-frame clones only, minus some. The data hold approximately 240,000 clones, with approximately 90% observed a single time. The sequenced sample consisted of PBMCs. The receptors shown here come from a young woman in good health and CMV-seronegative. Both conserved end residues are part of each CDR3. The D gene is left open where the match is weak. Clone sizes are given selectively: once, few, many, or a class where the clone is expanded.

v_gene: TRBV4-2
j_gene: TRBJ2-1
d_gene: NA
abundance: NA
CDR3nt: TGTGCCAGCAGTCAGTGGGCCATCAATGAGCAGTTCTTC
CDR3aa: CASSQWAINEQFF

v_gene: TRBV7-2
j_gene: TRBJ1-1
d_gene: NA
abundance: NA
CDR3nt: TGTGCCAGCAGCTTAGTGGAGGGCGGGGTTTCGTGGTTT
CDR3aa: CASSLVEGGVSWF

v_gene: TRBV9
j_gene: TRBJ2-1
d_gene: TRBD2
abundance: NA
CDR3nt: TGTGCCAGCAGCGAAGCTAGCGGGACCTACAATGAGCAGTTCTTC
CDR3aa: CASSEASGTYNEQFF

v_gene: TRBV29-1
j_gene: TRBJ1-1
d_gene: NA
abundance: NA
CDR3nt: TGCAGCGCAACGACAGGGAACACTGAAGCTTTCTTT
CDR3aa: CSATTGNTEAFF

v_gene: TRBV19
j_gene: TRBJ2-7
d_gene: NA
abundance: NA
CDR3nt: TGTGCCAGTAGTATAGCCCAAGGGGTCACCTACGAGCAGTACTTC
CDR3aa: CASSIAQGVTYEQYF

v_gene: TRBV4-3
j_gene: TRBJ1-6
d_gene: NA
abundance: few
CDR3nt: TGCGCCAGCAGCCAAGTCCAGCGGAGCTCCTATAATTCACCCCTCCACTTT
CDR3aa: CASSQVQRSSYNSPLHF

v_gene: TRBV19
j_gene: TRBJ1-1
d_gene: NA
abundance: NA
CDR3nt: TGTGCCAGTAGTATCTTATTGAGTGGAGGCACTGAAGCTTTCTTT
CDR3aa: CASSILLSGGTEAFF

v_gene: TRBV19
j_gene: TRBJ2-7
d_gene: TRBD1
abundance: NA
CDR3nt: TGTGCCAGTAGTAGGACGTCGGGACAGGGGTCCTACGAGCAGTACTTC
CDR3aa: CASSRTSGQGSYEQYF

v_gene: TRBV4-1
j_gene: TRBJ1-5
d_gene: TRBD1
abundance: NA
CDR3nt: TGCGCCAGCAGCCACGCGACAGGGGGTATTGTGGGCAATCAGCCCCAGCATTTT
CDR3aa: CASSHATGGIVGNQPQHF

v_gene: TRBV10-3
j_gene: TRBJ2-5
d_gene: TRBD1
abundance: NA
CDR3nt: TGTGCCATCAGCTACAGGGGAGAGCCGACCCAGTACTTC
CDR3aa: CAISYRGEPTQYF

v_gene: TRBV5-1
j_gene: TRBJ2-5
d_gene: TRBD1
abundance: NA
CDR3nt: TGCGCCAGCAGCGAAGCGGGGACAGGGCCCGTGGAGACCCAGTACTTC
CDR3aa: CASSEAGTGPVETQYF

v_gene: TRBV6-5
j_gene: TRBJ2-1
d_gene: NA
abundance: NA
CDR3nt: TGTGCCAGCAGCGAGGGCGGGATAAGAGACAATGAGCAGTTCTTC
CDR3aa: CASSEGGIRDNEQFF

v_gene: TRBV18
j_gene: TRBJ1-2
d_gene: TRBD1
abundance: NA
CDR3nt: TGTGCCAGCTCACCGACAGGGTTGCTGGCTGACTATGGCTACACCTTC
CDR3aa: CASSPTGLLADYGYTF

v_gene: TRBV7-9
j_gene: TRBJ2-7
d_gene: TRBD2
abundance: NA
CDR3nt: TGTGCCAGCACGGGACTAGAGGGAGAGCAGTACTTC
CDR3aa: CASTGLEGEQYF

v_gene: TRBV7-9
j_gene: TRBJ1-6
d_gene: TRBD1
abundance: NA
CDR3nt: TGTGCCAGCAGCTTAGCTCCCCCAGGGGGTTATAATTCACCCCTCCACTTT
CDR3aa: CASSLAPPGGYNSPLHF

v_gene: TRBV30
j_gene: TRBJ1-3
d_gene: NA
abundance: NA
CDR3nt: TGTGCCTGGAGTGGGGGGGGCACCATATATTTT
CDR3aa: CAWSGGGTIYF

v_gene: TRBV4-1
j_gene: TRBJ1-2
d_gene: NA
abundance: NA
CDR3nt: TGCGCCAGCAGCCAAGAGCGGGGGGTAGGTTATGGCTACACCTTC
CDR3aa: CASSQERGVGYGYTF

v_gene: TRBV10-3
j_gene: TRBJ1-4
d_gene: NA
abundance: NA
CDR3nt: TGTGCCCCTATCGGGGGAGGGTTGGTATCACCAACTAATGAAAAACTGTTTTTT
CDR3aa: CAPIGGGLVSPTNEKLFF

v_gene: TRBV18
j_gene: TRBJ1-3
d_gene: NA
abundance: NA
CDR3nt: TGTGCCAGCCACGGACAGTTCTCTGGAAACACCATATATTTT
CDR3aa: CASHGQFSGNTIYF

v_gene: TRBV9
j_gene: TRBJ2-5
d_gene: TRBD1
abundance: NA
CDR3nt: TGTGCCAGCACACGACAGGGGCAAGAGACCCAGTACTTC
CDR3aa: CASTRQGQETQYF

v_gene: TRBV4-1
j_gene: TRBJ2-1
d_gene: NA
abundance: NA
CDR3nt: TGCGCCAGCAGCCAAGATCCAGGAGGTAGAAGCTCCTACAATGAGCAGTTCTTC
CDR3aa: CASSQDPGGRSSYNEQFF

v_gene: TRBV6-1
j_gene: TRBJ1-1
d_gene: TRBD1
abundance: once
CDR3nt: TGTGCCAGCAGCGCCGACAGGGATGACACTGAAGCTTTTTTT
CDR3aa: CASSADRDDTEAFF

v_gene: TRBV19
j_gene: TRBJ1-1
d_gene: NA
abundance: NA
CDR3nt: TGTGCCAGCCATGAAAGGAGGCAGCGGCCCCATATGAACACTGAAGCTTTCTTT
CDR3aa: CASHERRQRPHMNTEAFF

v_gene: TRBV6-4
j_gene: TRBJ2-2
d_gene: NA
abundance: NA
CDR3nt: TGTGCCAGCAGTGACAGTCCTGCGGCCGGGGAGCTGTTTTTT
CDR3aa: CASSDSPAAGELFF

v_gene: TRBV2
j_gene: TRBJ1-5
d_gene: TRBD1
abundance: NA
CDR3nt: TGTGCCAGCAGCGGACAGGGGGGGAGCAATCAGCCCCAGCATTTT
CDR3aa: CASSGQGGSNQPQHF

v_gene: TRBV12-5
j_gene: TRBJ1-2
d_gene: TRBD1
abundance: NA
CDR3nt: TGTGCTAGTGGTTTGGGCTGGGACAGAATCTATGGCTACACCTTC
CDR3aa: CASGLGWDRIYGYTF

v_gene: TRBV11-3
j_gene: TRBJ1-1
d_gene: TRBD1
abundance: NA
CDR3nt: TGTGCCAGCAGCCGGACAGGGGGCTTGGCTTTCTTT
CDR3aa: CASSRTGGLAFF

v_gene: TRBV7-8
j_gene: TRBJ2-3
d_gene: NA
abundance: NA
CDR3nt: TGTGCCAGCAGCTTAGCCCCTTCAGATACGCAGTATTTT
CDR3aa: CASSLAPSDTQYF

v_gene: TRBV6-1
j_gene: TRBJ2-5
d_gene: NA
abundance: NA
CDR3nt: TGTGCCAGCTCCCATAACAGGGCTCCCCAAGAGACCCAGTACTTC
CDR3aa: CASSHNRAPQETQYF

v_gene: TRBV2
j_gene: TRBJ1-2
d_gene: TRBD1
abundance: NA
CDR3nt: TGTGCCAGCAGTTCGCGACAGGGGGCGCCTGGCTACACCTTC
CDR3aa: CASSSRQGAPGYTF